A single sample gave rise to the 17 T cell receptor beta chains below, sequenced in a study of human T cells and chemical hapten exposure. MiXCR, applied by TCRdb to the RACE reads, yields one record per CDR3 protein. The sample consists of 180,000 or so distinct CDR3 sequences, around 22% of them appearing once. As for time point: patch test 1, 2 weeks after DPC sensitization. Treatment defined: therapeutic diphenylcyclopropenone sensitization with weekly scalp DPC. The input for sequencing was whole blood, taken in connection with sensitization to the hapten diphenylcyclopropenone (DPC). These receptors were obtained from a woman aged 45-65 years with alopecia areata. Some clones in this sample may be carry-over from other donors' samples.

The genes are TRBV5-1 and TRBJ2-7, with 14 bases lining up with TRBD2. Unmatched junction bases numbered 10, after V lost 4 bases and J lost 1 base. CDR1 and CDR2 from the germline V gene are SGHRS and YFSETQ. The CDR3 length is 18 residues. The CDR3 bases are TGCGCCAGCAGCGGCGGACTAGCGGGAGGTCCGCTTTCCTACGAGCAGTACTTC. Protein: CASSGGLAGGPLSYEQYF.

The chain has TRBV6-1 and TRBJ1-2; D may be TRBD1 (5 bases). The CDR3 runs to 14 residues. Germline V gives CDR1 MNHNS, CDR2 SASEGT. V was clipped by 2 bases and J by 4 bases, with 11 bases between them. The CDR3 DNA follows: TGTGCCAGCAGTGAATTGGGGCAAGTCTATGGCTACACCTTC. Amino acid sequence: CASSELGQVYGYTF.

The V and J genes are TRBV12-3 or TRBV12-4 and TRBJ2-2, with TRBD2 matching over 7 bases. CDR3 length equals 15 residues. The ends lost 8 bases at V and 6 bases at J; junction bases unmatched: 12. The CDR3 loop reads CASVTAGEAPGELFF. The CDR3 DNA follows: TGTGCCAGCGTAACCGCGGGAGAAGCCCCCGGGGAGCTGTTTTTT.

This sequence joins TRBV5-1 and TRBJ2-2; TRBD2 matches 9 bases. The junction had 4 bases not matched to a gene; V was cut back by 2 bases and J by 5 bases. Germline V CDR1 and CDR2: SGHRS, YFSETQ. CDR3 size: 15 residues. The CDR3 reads CASSFGTSRTGELFF. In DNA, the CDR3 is TGCGCCAGCAGCTTTGGGACTAGCAGAACCGGGGAGCTGTTTTTT.

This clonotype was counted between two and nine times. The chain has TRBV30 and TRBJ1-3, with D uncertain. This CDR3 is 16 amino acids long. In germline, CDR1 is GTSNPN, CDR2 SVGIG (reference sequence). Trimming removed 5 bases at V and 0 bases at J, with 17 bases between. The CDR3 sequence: CAWGSDDTFSGNTIYF. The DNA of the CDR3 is TGTGCCTGGGGTTCCGATGACACCTTCTCTGGAAACACCATATATTTT.

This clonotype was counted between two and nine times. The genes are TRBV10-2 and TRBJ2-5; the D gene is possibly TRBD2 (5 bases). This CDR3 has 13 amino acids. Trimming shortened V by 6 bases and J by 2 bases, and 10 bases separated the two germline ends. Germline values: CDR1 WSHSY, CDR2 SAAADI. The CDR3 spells CASRPPGQETQYF. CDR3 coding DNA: TGCGCCAGCAGACCACCGGGGCAAGAGACCCAGTACTTC.

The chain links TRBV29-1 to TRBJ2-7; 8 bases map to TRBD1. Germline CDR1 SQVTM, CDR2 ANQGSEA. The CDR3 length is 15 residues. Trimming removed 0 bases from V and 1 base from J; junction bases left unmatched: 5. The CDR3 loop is CSVEDQTGESYEQYF. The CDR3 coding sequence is TGCAGCGTTGAAGATCAGACAGGGGAATCCTACGAGCAGTACTTC.

The CDR3 DNA reads TGTGCCAGCACCTATCAGACAGGAGGCTACGAGCAGTACTTC. Protein sequence: CASTYQTGGYEQYF. The chain links TRBV12-3 or TRBV12-4 to TRBJ2-7, with D perhaps TRBD1 (6 bases). V was cut by 7 bases and J by 3 bases, with 16 bases left in between. This CDR3 comprises 14 residues.

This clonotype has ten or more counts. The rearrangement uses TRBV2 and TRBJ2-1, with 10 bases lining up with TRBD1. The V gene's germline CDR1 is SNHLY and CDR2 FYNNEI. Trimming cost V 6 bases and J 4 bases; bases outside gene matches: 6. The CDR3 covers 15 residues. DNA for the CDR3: TGTGCCAGCAGAACTGACAGGGGGCTGTACAATGAGCAGTTCTTC. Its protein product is CASRTDRGLYNEQFF.

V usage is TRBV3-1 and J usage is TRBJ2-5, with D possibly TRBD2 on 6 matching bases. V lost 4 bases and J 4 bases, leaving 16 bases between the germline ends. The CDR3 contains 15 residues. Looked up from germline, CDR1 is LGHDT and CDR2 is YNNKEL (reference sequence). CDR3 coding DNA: TGTGCCAGCAGCCCAACAGTGACTAGGGGAGAGACCCAGTACTTC. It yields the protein CASSPTVTRGETQYF.

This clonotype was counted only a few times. This chain's CDR3 is CSADREVGGYTF. For the CDR3, the DNA is TGCAGTGCGGACAGGGAGGTTGGGGGCTACACCTTC. J is TRBJ1-2 and V is TRBV20-1, with 8 nucleotides matching TRBD1. The CDR3 runs 12 residues. CDR1 is DFQATT and CDR2 is SNEGSKA in the germline V gene (reference sequence). The V and J ends lost 6 bases and 8 bases, in that order; junction bases with no gene match: 8.

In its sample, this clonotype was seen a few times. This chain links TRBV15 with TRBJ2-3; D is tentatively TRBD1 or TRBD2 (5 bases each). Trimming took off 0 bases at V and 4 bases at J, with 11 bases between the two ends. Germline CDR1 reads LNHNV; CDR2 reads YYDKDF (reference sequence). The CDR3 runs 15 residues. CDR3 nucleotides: TGTGCCACCAGCAGAGATCCTGTGGGGGCAGATACGCAGTATTTT. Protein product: CATSRDPVGADTQYF.

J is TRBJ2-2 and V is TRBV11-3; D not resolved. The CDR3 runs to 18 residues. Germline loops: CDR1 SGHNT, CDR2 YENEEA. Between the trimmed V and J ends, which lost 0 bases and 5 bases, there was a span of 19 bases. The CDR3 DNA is TGTGCCAGCAGCTTAGATCGTGGGCCCTCGGATTGGACCGGGGAGCTGTTTTTT. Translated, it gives CASSLDRGPSDWTGELFF.

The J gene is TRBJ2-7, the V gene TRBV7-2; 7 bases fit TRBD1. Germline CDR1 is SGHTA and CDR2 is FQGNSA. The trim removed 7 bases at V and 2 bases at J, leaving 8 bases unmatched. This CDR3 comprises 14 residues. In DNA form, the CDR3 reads TGTGCCAGCACCCGGACAGGAGAAACCTACGAGCAGTACTTC. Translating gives CASTRTGETYEQYF.

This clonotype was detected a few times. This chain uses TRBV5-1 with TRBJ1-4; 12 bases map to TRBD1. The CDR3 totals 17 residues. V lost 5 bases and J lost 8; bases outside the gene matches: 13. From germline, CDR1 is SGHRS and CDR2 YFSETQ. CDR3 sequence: CASRPGQGAGFQEKLFF. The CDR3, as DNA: TGCGCCAGCAGACCGGGACAGGGGGCAGGTTTTCAGGAAAAACTGTTTTTT.

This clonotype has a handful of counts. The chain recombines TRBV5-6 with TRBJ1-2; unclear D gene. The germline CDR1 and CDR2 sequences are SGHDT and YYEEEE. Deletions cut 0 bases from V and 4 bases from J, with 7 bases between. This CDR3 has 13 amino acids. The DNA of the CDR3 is TGTGCCAGCAGCTTGGAGAATGTCTATGGCTACACCTTC. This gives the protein CASSLENVYGYTF.

This chain's CDR3 is CAISAGRGSVPEAFF. CDR3 nucleotide sequence: TGTGCCATCAGTGCCGGGCGCGGGTCGGTACCTGAAGCTTTCTTT. The chain uses TRBV10-3 and TRBJ1-1; unclear D gene. This CDR3 region has 15 residues. Trimming shortened V by 4 bases and J by 6 bases, and 18 bases separated the two germline ends. Looked up from germline, CDR1 is ENHRY and CDR2 is SYGVKD.